These 9 T cell receptor beta chains came from one sample sequenced in a study of technical replicates of blood from a handful of donors. Some clones are missing from TCRdb's copy, which holds only in-frame ones; the method was immunoSEQ multiplex PCR. The sample lists 95,000 to 100,000 clones; approximately 96% were seen once. Sequenced sample: T cells isolated from PBMCs. The receptor set was obtained from a human donor in good health.

The gene calls are TRBV29-1 and TRBJ2-1; 9 positions agree with TRBD2. This CDR3 region has 14 residues. CDR1 and CDR2 from the germline V gene are SQVTM and ANQGSEA. V shed 1 base and J 7 bases; nucleotides not matched to a gene: 5. CDR3 residues: CSVEGREGWNEQFF. CDR3 in DNA: TGCAGCGTTGAAGGGCGGGAGGGCTGGAATGAGCAGTTCTTC.

The genes are TRBV29-1 and TRBJ2-7; TRBD1 aligns across 7 bases. The CDR3 contains 12 residues. After removal of 6 bases from V and 7 bases from J, the junction contained 9 bases not matched to a gene. CDR1 and CDR2 from the germline V gene are SQVTM and ANQGSEA. CDR3 loop: CSVYDRVWEQYF. The CDR3 DNA reads as TGCAGCGTCTATGACAGGGTTTGGGAGCAGTACTTC.

The chain's CDR3 is CASSGGLYNEQFF. CDR3 DNA sequence: TGTGCCTCGTCTGGAGGGCTATACAATGAGCAGTTCTTC. This chain joins TRBV30 and TRBJ2-1; D is perhaps TRBD2 (6 bases). CDR1 GTSNPN and CDR2 SVGIG come from the germline V gene (reference sequence). V lost 7 bases and J lost 4, with 14 bases in between. The CDR3 spans 13 residues.

The chain employs TRBV18 and TRBJ2-1, with 10 bases fitting TRBD2. The ends lost 1 base at V and 7 bases at J; junction bases unmatched: 7. CDR3 length: 16 amino acids. CDR1 is KGHSH and CDR2 is LQKENI in the germline V gene. In DNA, the CDR3 is TGTGCCAGCTCACCACAACCTAGCGGGAGTTGGAATGAGCAGTTCTTC. Encoded protein: CASSPQPSGSWNEQFF.

This clone appeared a few times. The chain employs TRBV10-3 and TRBJ1-1; D not resolved. The CDR3 sequence is 13 residues long. Germline CDR1 reads ENHRY; CDR2 reads SYGVKD. The ends were cut back, 6 bases at V and 4 bases at J, with 12 bases in the middle. The DNA of the CDR3 is TGTGCCATCAGAGTGGAAGAGGTCACTGAAGCTTTCTTT. Residues: CAIRVEEVTEAFF.

The rearrangement uses TRBV18 and TRBJ2-7; unclear D gene. Germline CDR1 is KGHSH and CDR2 is LQKENI. The CDR3 consists of 14 residues. Trimming cost V 3 bases and J 0 bases, with 9 bases left between them. CDR3 bases: TGTGCCAGCTCACCTGACCGGAGCTCCTACGAGCAGTACTTC. Its protein is CASSPDRSSYEQYF.

V usage is TRBV28 and J usage is TRBJ2-1, with D perhaps TRBD2 (6 bases). Germline values: CDR1 MDHEN, CDR2 SYDVKM. The CDR3 spans 16 residues. V gave up 6 bases and J gave up 0 bases, with 15 bases separating them. CDR3 nucleotide sequence: TGTGCCAGCAGCGGGAGTGGGAGCCCCTCCTACAATGAGCAGTTCTTC. Protein sequence: CASSGSGSPSYNEQFF. Supplemented by reference TRBV28 and TRBJ2-1, the full variable domain reads DVKVTQSSRYLVKRTGEKVFLECVQDMDHENMFWYRQDPGLGLRLIYFSYDVKMKEKGDIPEGYSVSREKKERFSLILESASTNQTSMYLCASSGSGSPSYNEQFFGPGTRLTVL.

This sequence joins TRBV11-2 and TRBJ1-1, with D hard to call. Germline CDR1 reads SGHAT; CDR2 reads FQNNGV. Deletions cut 5 bases from V and 1 base from J, with 11 bases between. The CDR3 is 14 residues long. CDR3 in amino acids: CASSEDGKNTEAFF. CDR3 nucleotides: TGTGCCAGCAGCGAGGACGGGAAGAACACTGAAGCTTTCTTT.

The chain has TRBV29-1 and TRBJ2-1; D not resolved. V lost 4 bases and J lost 6, with 10 bases in between. The CDR3 has 12 amino acids. Per germline, CDR1 SQVTM and CDR2 ANQGSEA. In DNA form, the CDR3 reads TGCAGCGTTGTACCACTTAGCAATGAGCAGTTCTTC. Its protein product is CSVVPLSNEQFF.